This T cell receptor (beta chain) was documented in a study of CD8 T cells in ankylosing spondylitis. Researchers built TCR beta libraries using quantitative 5'-RACE with molecular barcodes. Using its own MiXCR run on the 5' RACE reads, TCRdb lists one record per CDR3 protein. The sample consists of approximately 300,000 distinct CDR3 sequences, less than 9.5% of them appearing once. Study results and limitations: Earlier work had already found some motif variants in reactive arthritis synovial fluid and blood. Blood from ankylosing spondylitis patients appeared to carry a characteristic eight-variant TCR beta motif. The clones that were linked to disease were reported to be significantly enriched in matched synovial fluid samples from ankylosing spondylitis patients.

As regards this clonotype: Its antigen is undetermined.

Germline CDR1 and CDR2: DFQATT and SNEGSKA (reference sequence). The CDR3 spans 12 residues. This TCR was sampled from a male donor with ankylosing spondylitis. Input material: blood, either unsorted or a sorted T cell fraction (not recorded which). The V and J genes are TRBV20-1 and TRBJ2-1; TRBD2 matches at 7 bases. The CDR3 spells CRPGGAGNEQFF. CDR3 nucleotides: TGCAGGCCGGGAGGAGCCGGCAATGAGCAGTTCTTC.